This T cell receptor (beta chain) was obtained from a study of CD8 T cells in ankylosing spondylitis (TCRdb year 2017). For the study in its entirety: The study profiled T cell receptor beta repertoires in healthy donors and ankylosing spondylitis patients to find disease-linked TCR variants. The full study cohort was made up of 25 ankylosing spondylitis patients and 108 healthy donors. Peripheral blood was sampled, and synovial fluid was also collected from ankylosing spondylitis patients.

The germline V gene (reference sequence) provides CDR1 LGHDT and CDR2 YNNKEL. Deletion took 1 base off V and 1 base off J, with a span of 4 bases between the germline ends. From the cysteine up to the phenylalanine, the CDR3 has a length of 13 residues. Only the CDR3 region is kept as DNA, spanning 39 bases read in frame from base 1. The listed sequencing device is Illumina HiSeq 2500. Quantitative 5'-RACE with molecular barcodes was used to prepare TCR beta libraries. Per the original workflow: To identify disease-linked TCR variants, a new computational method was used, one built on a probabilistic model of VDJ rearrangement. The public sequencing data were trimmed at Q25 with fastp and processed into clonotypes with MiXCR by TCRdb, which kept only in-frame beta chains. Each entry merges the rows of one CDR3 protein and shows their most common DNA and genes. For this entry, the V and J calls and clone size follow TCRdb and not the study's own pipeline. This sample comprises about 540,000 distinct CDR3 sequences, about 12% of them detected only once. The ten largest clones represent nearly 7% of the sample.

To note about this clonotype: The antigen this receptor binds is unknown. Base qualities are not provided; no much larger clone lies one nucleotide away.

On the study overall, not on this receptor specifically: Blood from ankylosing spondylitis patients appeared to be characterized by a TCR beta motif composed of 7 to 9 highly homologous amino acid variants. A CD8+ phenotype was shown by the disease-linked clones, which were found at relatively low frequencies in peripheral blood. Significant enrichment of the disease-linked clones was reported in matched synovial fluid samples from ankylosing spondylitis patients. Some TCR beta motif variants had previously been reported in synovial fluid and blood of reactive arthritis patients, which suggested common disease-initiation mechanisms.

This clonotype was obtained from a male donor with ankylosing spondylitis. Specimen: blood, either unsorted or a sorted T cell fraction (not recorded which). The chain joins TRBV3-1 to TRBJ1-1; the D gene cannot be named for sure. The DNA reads TGTGCCAGCAGCCAAGCCTGGAACACTGAAGCTTTCTTT. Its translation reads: CASSQAWNTEAFF.